These 30 T cell receptor beta chains originate from one sample sequenced in a study of cytomegalovirus exposure and HLA in healthy donors. In the PCR, 60 Vbeta and 13 Jbeta primers were used. Clones were sequenced by immunoSEQ multiplex PCR, and TCRdb holds only the in-frame ones, with some missing. Of nearly 200,000 clones in the sample, 77% were seen once. Source material: PBMCs. The receptors come from a woman between 25 and 40 years old in good health and CMV-seropositive.

The chain's CDR3 is CAWRGQGSSPLHF. The CDR3 DNA follows: TGTGCCTGGAGGGGACAGGGTAGCTCACCCCTCCACTTT. The chain carries TRBV30 and TRBJ1-6; 9 nucleotides agree with TRBD1. CDR1 and CDR2 (germline): GTSNPN, SVGIG (reference sequence). This CDR3 spans 13 amino acids. Losses at the gene ends were 3 bases for V and 10 bases for J; bases not matched to a gene: 4. The entire variable domain, with the rest obtained from reference TRBV30 and TRBJ1-6, is as follows: SQTIHQWPATLVQPVGSPLSLECTVEGTSNPNLYWYRQAAGRGLQLLFYSVGIGQISSEVPQNLSASRPQDRQFILSSKKLLLSDSGFYLCAWRGQGSSPLHFGNGTRLTVT.

There are a few counts of this clone. The V gene is TRBV7-2, the J gene TRBJ2-7; 7 bases are shared with TRBD2. The CDR3 has 16 residues. V was clipped by 5 bases and J by 2 bases; unmatched bases: 12. CDR1 and CDR2 from the germline V gene are SGHTA and FQGNSA. CDR3: CASSQEMGRATYEQYF. The DNA for the CDR3 is TGTGCCAGCAGCCAAGAGATGGGGAGGGCCACCTACGAGCAGTACTTC. Based on the CDR3 plus reference TRBV7-2 and TRBJ2-7, the full variable domain is GAGVSQSPSNKVTEKGKDVELRCDPISGHTALYWYRQSLGQGLEFLIYFQGNSAPDKSGLPSDRFSAERTGGSVSTLTIQRTQQEDSAVYLCASSQEMGRATYEQYFGPGTRLTVT.

The chain employs TRBV29-1 and TRBJ1-2; the D is unclear. The CDR3 is made up of 12 amino acids. Germline CDR1 and CDR2: SQVTM and ANQGSEA. The V and J ends lost 3 bases and 2 bases respectively, with 7 bases between them. DNA for the CDR3: TGCAGCGTTGAGGCACCGAACTATGGCTACACCTTC. Residues: CSVEAPNYGYTF.

This rearrangement joins TRBV19 to TRBJ2-2; 15 positions match TRBD2. V lost 7 bases, J lost 4 bases, and 1 base stayed unmatched. The CDR3 is 15 residues long. CDR1 and CDR2 (germline): LNHDA, SQIVND (reference sequence). The CDR3 DNA follows: TGTGCCAGTAAGGGACTAGCGGGAGGCACCGGGGAGCTGTTTTTT. Protein sequence: CASKGLAGGTGELFF.

The chain is built from TRBV2 and TRBJ2-7, with 11 bases fitting TRBD2. Losses at the gene ends were 6 bases for V and 2 bases for J; bases not matched to a gene: 3. The CDR3 has 14 residues. Germline lookup yields CDR1 SNHLY and CDR2 FYNNEI. The CDR3, as DNA: TGTGCCAGCAGCAGACTAGCGGGGCCCTACGAGCAGTACTTC. Protein sequence: CASSRLAGPYEQYF. The variable domain in full, with the rest retrieved from reference TRBV2 and TRBJ2-7, is EPEVTQTPSHQVTQMGQEVILRCVPISNHLYFYWYRQILGQKVEFLVSFYNNEISEKSEIFDDQFSVERPDGSNFTLKIRSTKLEDSAMYFCASSRLAGPYEQYFGPGTRLTVT.

The J gene is TRBJ2-4, the V gene TRBV12-1; TRBD2, the D gene given by the table, was not confirmed from the DNA. TRBV12-1 has pseudogene status. This CDR3 comprises 13 residues. In DNA, the CDR3 is TGTGCCAGCAGCTGCCTTCGACGGGGGATTCAGTACTTC. Residues: CASSCLRRGIQYF.

The chain is built from TRBV13 and TRBJ2-1, with TRBD2 matching 13 bases. Germline lookup yields CDR1 PRHDT and CDR2 FYEKMQ (reference sequence). The CDR3 loop spans 15 amino acids. V lost 7 bases, J lost 6 bases, and 6 bases stayed unmatched. The CDR3 sequence is CASTGTSGIANEQFF. The CDR3 coding sequence is TGTGCCAGCACCGGGACTAGCGGGATTGCCAATGAGCAGTTCTTC.

The chain employs TRBV5-1 and TRBJ1-2, with 7 bases matching TRBD1. The CDR3 is made up of 13 amino acids. Germline values: CDR1 SGHRS, CDR2 YFSETQ. The V segment lost 5 bases and the J segment 8 bases; nucleotides outside the gene matches: 9. The chain's CDR3 is CASREGGGDGYTF. The CDR3 bases are TGCGCCAGCAGGGAAGGAGGGGGCGACGGCTACACCTTC.

The J gene is TRBJ2-7, the V gene TRBV7-2, with TRBD2 identical over 7 bases. The CDR3 totals 15 residues. CDR1 and CDR2 from the germline V gene are SGHTA and FQGNSA. Trimming took 2 bases from V and 1 from J; bases not matched to a gene: 5. CDR3 in amino acids: CASSLRLAASYEQYF. In DNA, the CDR3 is TGTGCCAGCAGCTTAAGGCTAGCGGCTTCCTACGAGCAGTACTTC.

The gene calls are TRBV5-1 and TRBJ1-1, with TRBD1 as a possible D gene (5 bases). Looked up from germline, CDR1 is SGHRS and CDR2 is YFSETQ. The ends were cut back, 3 bases at V and 6 bases at J, with 18 bases in the middle. The CDR3 length is 15 residues. Here the CDR3 DNA reads TGCGCCAGCAGCTCCCGGGGGGAGTCGGGATCTGAAGCTTTCTTT. The encoded protein is CASSSRGESGSEAFF.

The chain employs TRBV7-3 and TRBJ2-6; perhaps TRBD2 as D (5 bases). Germline values: CDR1 SGHTA, CDR2 FQGTGA. The CDR3 consists of 18 residues. Deletions cut 0 bases from V and 0 bases from J, with 12 bases between. The CDR3 coding sequence is TGTGCCAGCAGCTTAACGACCCTAGCTTTCTCTGGGGCCAACGTCCTGACTTTC. Translation gives CASSLTTLAFSGANVLTF. The full variable domain, its missing parts supplied by reference TRBV7-3 and TRBJ2-6, is GAGVSQTPSNKVTEKGKYVELRCDPISGHTALYWYRQSLGQGPEFLIYFQGTGAADDSGLPNDRFFAVRPEGSVSTLKIQRTERGDSAVYLCASSLTTLAFSGANVLTFGAGSRLTVL.

The chain links TRBV18 to TRBJ2-3; maybe TRBD2 (6 bases). V was clipped by 4 bases and J by 2 bases, with 19 bases between them. CDR3 length: 17 amino acids. CDR1 is KGHSH, CDR2 LQKENI, per germline. CDR3 nucleotide sequence: TGTGCCAGCTCACTTATGAGAAGCGGGCGGTACACAGATACGCAGTATTTT. Residues: CASSLMRSGRYTDTQYF.

CDR3 DNA sequence: TGTGCCAGCAGAGCCGGGACAGGCTCCTACAATGAGCAGTTCTTC. Translation gives CASRAGTGSYNEQFF. V and J are TRBV28 and TRBJ2-1; 8 bases match TRBD1. The germline gives CDR1 MDHEN, CDR2 SYDVKM. CDR3 length equals 15 residues. Trimming cost V 6 bases and J 0 bases; bases outside gene matches: 4.

This rearrangement joins TRBV18 to TRBJ1-6; 8 bases map to TRBD1. With V trimmed by 2 bases and J by 10 bases, 4 bases remained unmatched. Germline values: CDR1 KGHSH, CDR2 LQKENI. This CDR3 contains 14 residues. The CDR3: CASSPGRGQSPLHF. The DNA for the CDR3 is TGTGCCAGCTCACCAGGCAGGGGGCAATCACCCCTCCACTTT.

The chain recombines TRBV25-1 with TRBJ1-1, with D unresolved. The CDR3 has 12 residues. From germline, CDR1 is MGHDK and CDR2 SYGVNS. V shed 5 bases and J shed 6 bases, with 10 bases lying between them. The CDR3, as DNA: TGTGCCAGCAGTATCAGAACGTCTGAAGCTTTCTTT. As protein: CASSIRTSEAFF.

This clone was found once. The chain recombines TRBV11-2 with TRBJ1-5; no definite D call. The V gene's germline CDR1 is SGHAT and CDR2 FQNNGV. The CDR3 has 17 amino acids. Trimming left V 3 bases short and J 0 bases short, with 15 bases between. The CDR3 spells CASSLTFSSNSNQPQHF. Here the CDR3 DNA reads TGTGCCAGCAGCTTGACATTTTCCTCTAATAGCAATCAGCCCCAGCATTTT.

The CDR3 loop reads CASERGGQDTQYF. The CDR3 bases are TGTGCCAGCGAGCGGGGGGGTCAAGATACGCAGTATTTT. The V call is TRBV6-6, the J call TRBJ2-3; the match to TRBD2 covers 10 bases. J lost 5 bases, V lost 8 bases, and 4 bases had no gene match. This CDR3 is 13 amino acids long. Germline CDR1 MNHNY, CDR2 SVGAGI (reference sequence).

CDR3 sequence (DNA): TGTGCCAGCAGCTTAAGAAACTACCCCTCCGAGCAGTACTTC. It translates to CASSLRNYPSEQYF. The chain recombines TRBV13 with TRBJ2-7; D uncertain. There are 14 residues in the CDR3. Germline V gives CDR1 PRHDT, CDR2 FYEKMQ (reference sequence). Trimming shortened V by 2 bases and J by 6 bases, and 14 bases separated the two germline ends.

In this sample, this clone turned up a few times. The V and J genes are TRBV7-3 and TRBJ2-3, with 9 bases lining up with TRBD2. Germline loops: CDR1 SGHTA, CDR2 FQGTGA. The CDR3 totals 16 residues. After removal of 1 base from V and 0 bases from J, the junction contained 2 bases not matched to a gene. Written as DNA, the CDR3 is TGTGCCAGCAGCTTAAGTGCGGGGGGGAGCACAGATACGCAGTATTTT. Translated: CASSLSAGGSTDTQYF.

The chain couples TRBV5-6 to TRBJ2-3; TRBD2 is a possible D gene (5 bases). CDR3 length equals 17 residues. Looked up from germline, CDR1 is SGHDT and CDR2 is YYEEEE. The germline V and J ends were trimmed by 0 bases and 1 base, with 15 bases remaining between them. The chain's CDR3 is CASSLVASRGGTDTQYF. CDR3 nucleotide sequence: TGTGCCAGCAGCTTGGTGGCTAGTCGGGGTGGCACAGATACGCAGTATTTT.

V gene TRBV6-5 combines with J gene TRBJ1-1, with D unclear. Deletions cut 5 bases from V and 6 bases from J, with 19 bases between. The length of the CDR3 is 15 residues. The V gene's germline CDR1 is MNHEY and CDR2 SVGAGI. In nucleotides, the CDR3 is TGTGCCAGCAGTCGCGGATCTTTTCGAGATCCTGAAGCTTTCTTT. Translating gives CASSRGSFRDPEAFF.

The chain joins TRBV27 to TRBJ2-3, with D tentatively TRBD2 (6 bases). V was cut by 2 bases and J by 1 base, with 7 bases left in between. Germline lookup yields CDR1 MNHEY and CDR2 SMNVEV (reference sequence). The length of the CDR3 is 14 residues. In DNA, the CDR3 is TGTGCCAGCAGTTTAGGAGGGGGCACAGATACGCAGTATTTT. Translation: CASSLGGGTDTQYF.

The V and J genes are TRBV27 and TRBJ1-5; D is uncertain. The CDR3 contains 12 residues. V gave up 3 bases and J gave up 4 bases, with 4 bases separating them. Per germline, CDR1 MNHEY and CDR2 SMNVEV (reference sequence). CDR3 protein: CASSFLNQPQHF. In DNA form, the CDR3 reads TGTGCCAGCAGTTTCCTAAATCAGCCCCAGCATTTT.

The V and J genes are TRBV28 and TRBJ1-5; D gene unclear. The CDR3 runs 11 residues. V was shortened by 6 bases and J by 7 bases, with 7 bases between the two germline ends. Germline CDR1 is MDHEN and CDR2 is SYDVKM. This CDR3 is CASRRRQPQHF. The CDR3 region has the DNA TGTGCCAGCAGGAGGCGGCAGCCCCAGCATTTT.

J is TRBJ2-2 and V is TRBV2, with a tentative D call TRBD2 (6 bases). The length of the CDR3 is 14 residues. The germline V and J ends were trimmed by 7 bases and 4 bases, with 13 bases remaining between them. The germline gives CDR1 SNHLY, CDR2 FYNNEI. CDR3 loop: CASNSGESTGELFF. The CDR3 bases are TGTGCCAGCAATTCGGGGGAGAGCACCGGGGAGCTGTTTTTT.

The rearrangement uses TRBV10-3 and TRBJ1-1; D perhaps matches TRBD1 (5 bases). In germline, CDR1 is ENHRY, CDR2 SYGVKD. Trimming removed 8 bases from V and 0 bases from J, with 13 bases in between. The CDR3 runs 14 residues. The CDR3, as DNA: TGTGCCATCTCCCCAGGGATTTTGAACACTGAAGCTTTCTTT. This encodes CAISPGILNTEAFF.

The J gene is TRBJ2-7, the V gene TRBV27, with TRBD1 identical over 7 bases. Unmatched junction bases numbered 5, after V lost 5 bases and J lost 4 bases. The CDR3 loop spans 13 amino acids. The germline V gene encodes CDR1 MNHEY and CDR2 SMNVEV (reference sequence). The CDR3 DNA is TGTGCCAGCAGTCGACAGGGTGGGTACGAGCAGTACTTC. Its translation is CASSRQGGYEQYF.

The chain combines TRBV14 with TRBJ1-5, with 10 bases fitting TRBD1. The CDR3 covers 19 residues. The germline V gene has CDR1 SGHDN and CDR2 FVKESK. J lost 3 bases, V lost 1 base, and 12 bases had no gene match. The CDR3 region is CASSQAFRDRGILNQPQHF. The CDR3 region has the DNA TGTGCCAGCAGCCAAGCCTTCCGGGACAGGGGAATACTCAATCAGCCCCAGCATTTT.

The chain has TRBV19 and TRBJ1-1, with D perhaps matching TRBD1 (5 bases). Trimming left V 3 bases short and J 8 bases short, with 16 bases between. Germline V lookup: CDR1 LNHDA, CDR2 SQIVND (reference sequence). The CDR3 extends over 14 amino acids. CDR3 residues: CASSINGGLAEAFF. The CDR3 DNA reads as TGTGCCAGTAGTATCAATGGGGGACTGGCGGAAGCTTTCTTT.

Turning to this clone: One end of the junction is discordant with germline, which a read error may explain. The V gene is TRBV29-1, the J gene TRBJ2-1, with 8 positions matching TRBD2. CDR3 size: 12 residues. The germline V gene encodes CDR1 SQVTM and CDR2 ANQGSEA. CDR3: CSVESGRTYEVF. The CDR3 DNA reads as TGCAGCGTTGAGAGCGGGAGAACCTATGAAGTCTTC.